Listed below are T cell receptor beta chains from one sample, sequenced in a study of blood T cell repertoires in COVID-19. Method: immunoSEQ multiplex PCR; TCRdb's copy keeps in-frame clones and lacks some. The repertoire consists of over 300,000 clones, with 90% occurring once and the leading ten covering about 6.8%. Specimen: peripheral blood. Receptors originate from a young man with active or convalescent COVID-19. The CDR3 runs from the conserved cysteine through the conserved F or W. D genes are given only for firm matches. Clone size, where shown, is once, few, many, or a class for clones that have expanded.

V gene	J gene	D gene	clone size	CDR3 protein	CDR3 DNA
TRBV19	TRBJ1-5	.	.	CATKTGGAEYNQPQHF	TGTGCCACTAAAACTGGAGGGGCCGAATACAATCAGCCCCAGCATTTT
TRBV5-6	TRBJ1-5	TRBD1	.	CASSLGDRGSNQPQHF	TGTGCCAGCAGCTTGGGCGACAGGGGGAGCAATCAGCCCCAGCATTTT
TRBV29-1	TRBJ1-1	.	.	CSVQDRRNTEAFF	TGCAGCGTTCAGGACAGAAGAAACACTGAAGCTTTCTTT
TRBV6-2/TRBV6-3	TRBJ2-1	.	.	CASSYSIRDNYNEQFF	TGTGCCAGCAGTTACTCGATCCGGGACAACTACAATGAGCAGTTCTTC
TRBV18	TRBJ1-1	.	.	CASSPPVNTEAFF	TGTGCCAGCTCGCCGCCAGTGAACACTGAAGCTTTCTTT
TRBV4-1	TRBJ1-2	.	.	CASSQDGQGKRYGYTF	TGCGCCAGCAGCCAAGATGGGCAGGGCAAACGCTATGGCTACACCTTC
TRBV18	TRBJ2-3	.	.	CASSPRTVDTQYF	TGTGCCAGCTCACCCCGGACTGTGGATACGCAGTATTTT
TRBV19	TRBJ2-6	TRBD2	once	CASSTRTSSYSGANVLTF	TGTGCCAGTAGTACCCGGACTAGCTCCTACTCTGGGGCCAACGTCCTGACTTTC
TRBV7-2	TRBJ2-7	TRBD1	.	CASSPRQGYEQYF	TGTGCCAGCAGCCCAAGACAGGGCTACGAGCAGTACTTC
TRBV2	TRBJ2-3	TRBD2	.	CASSPTGGIADTQYF	TGTGCCAGCAGTCCGACCGGGGGGATCGCAGATACGCAGTATTTT